This T cell receptor (beta chain) was sequenced in a study of long-term antiretroviral therapy in people with HIV. Study-wide results and caveats: Diversity remained lower than transplant donor controls, even though it increased after ART. HIV repertoires had narrower CDR3 length ranges than controls.

Turning to this clone: The antigen is undetermined.

Survey-level resolution applied to immunoSEQ assay v3.0. The table came from immunoSEQ multiplex PCR; TCRdb's copy has only in-frame clones and leaves some out. This table holds about 22,000 clones, about 86% found once. V gave up 2 bases and J gave up 5 bases, with 12 bases separating them. The germline gives CDR1 SGHAT, CDR2 FQNNGV. This CDR3 is built from 14 residues. Researchers secured at least one pre-ART and at least two post-ART PBMC samples from each donor. Every HIV-positive participant received treatment in the United States. Sequenced material: unsorted PBMCs, taken 1.3 years after starting antiretroviral therapy. The sequence derives from a man aged 55 to 70 with HIV. The genes are TRBV11-2 and TRBJ2-5; D is tentatively TRBD1 or TRBD2 (6 bases each). The CDR3 reads CASSLIPGAETQYF. CDR3 bases: TGTGCCAGCAGCTTAATCCCGGGGGCTGAGACCCAGTACTTC.